These 4 T cell receptor beta chains came from one sample sequenced in a study of T-cell memory formation after mild COVID-19. TCRdb reprocessed the 5' RACE reads with MiXCR, giving one entry per CDR3 protein. The sample contains about 49,000 distinct CDR3 sequences, 5.5% to 7.5% of which appear only once. The sequenced material came from PBMCs or a T cell subset sorted from them (not recorded which). Source of these receptors: a man aged 18 to 29 who had mild COVID-19 (a few samples of this study predate the infection). Cell type and time point are not known.

This clonotype was found many times. The chain joins TRBV7-6 to TRBJ2-3; tentatively, D is TRBD2 (6 bases). Germline V gene sequence: CDR1 SGHVS, CDR2 FNYEAQ. Trimming removed 3 bases from V and 4 bases from J, with 8 bases in between. The CDR3 has 13 residues. CDR3 in amino acids: CASSFGGSDTQYF. In DNA form, the CDR3 reads TGTGCCAGCAGCTTCGGGGGATCAGATACGCAGTATTTT. Together with reference TRBV7-6 and TRBJ2-3, the CDR3 gives the full variable domain: GAGVSQSPRYKVTKRGQDVALRCDPISGHVSLYWYRQALGQGPEFLTYFNYEAQQDKSGLPNDRFSAERPEGSISTLTIQRTEQRDSAMYRCASSFGGSDTQYFGPGTRLTVL.

This clonotype was observed a handful of times. This chain links TRBV7-2 with TRBJ2-5, with 10 bases aligning to TRBD2. The CDR3 is 15 amino acids. Unmatched junction bases numbered 7, after V lost 5 bases and J lost 4 bases. The germline V gene has CDR1 SGHTA and CDR2 FQGNSA. The CDR3 spells CASSRSGGAGETQYF. CDR3 in DNA: TGTGCCAGCAGCCGAAGCGGGGGGGCTGGAGAGACCCAGTACTTC. Together with reference TRBV7-2 and TRBJ2-5, the CDR3 gives the full variable domain: GAGVSQSPSNKVTEKGKDVELRCDPISGHTALYWYRQSLGQGLEFLIYFQGNSAPDKSGLPSDRFSAERTGGSVSTLTIQRTQQEDSAVYLCASSRSGGAGETQYFGPGTRLLVL.

In the case of this clonotype: A read error may account for a junction end that differs from germline. V usage is TRBV12-3 or TRBV12-4 and J usage is TRBJ2-1; 10 nucleotides agree with TRBD2. The CDR3 has 13 amino acids. CDR3 residues: CASSTQTSGGAVF. Written as DNA, the CDR3 is TGTGCCAGCAGTACCCAGACAAGCGGGGGGGCGGTCTTC.

V usage is TRBV5-1 and J usage is TRBJ1-1; TRBD1 agrees at 8 bases. The junction had 9 bases not matched to a gene; V was cut back by 4 bases and J by 10 bases. This CDR3 spans 13 amino acids. Germline assignment: CDR1 SGHRS and CDR2 YFSETQ. The CDR3 DNA sequence: TGCGCCAGCAGCGAGGATCAGGGGGCGAGAGCTTTCTTT. This codes for CASSEDQGARAFF.